The 12 T cell receptor beta chains in this list originate from one sample, sequenced in a study of a mutant IDH1 vaccine in newly diagnosed glioma. Sample time point: week 47, end of study. Vaccinated patients received 300 ug of mutant IDH1 20-mer peptide per dose, with topical imiquimod. No antigens are known for them. Here immunoSEQ multiplex PCR was the method, and the copy in TCRdb shows in-frame clones only, minus some. The data contain 77,000 or so clones, more than 80% of them singletons. The sequencing here drew on PBMCs, taken from a glioma patient whose treatment included an IDH1 peptide vaccine. The receptor set was obtained from a man aged 40-49 years with glioma.

In this sample, this clone turned up once. The V call is TRBV10-2, the J call TRBJ1-5; D not certain. Germline CDR1 and CDR2: WSHSY and SAAADI. The CDR3 has 15 residues. V was shortened by 0 bases and J by 1 base, with 7 bases between the two germline ends. CDR3 DNA: TGCGCCAGCAGTGAGTCAGGCGGAAGCAATCAGCCCCAGCATTTT. Translated: CASSESGGSNQPQHF.

The chain carries TRBV4-3 and TRBJ2-7, with D possibly being TRBD2 (6 bases). Germline CDR1 and CDR2: LGHNA and YSLEER. The V gene lost 0 bases and the J gene lost 3 bases, with 15 bases spanning the gap. The CDR3 loop spans 16 amino acids. The CDR3 DNA is TGCGCCAGCAGCCAAGAATACGGACTACTAATCTACGAGCAGTACTTC. Residues: CASSQEYGLLIYEQYF.

Details on this clone: The same CDR3 arises from other DNA sequences in this sample as well. This chain joins TRBV11-2 and TRBJ1-5; D is possibly TRBD1 (5 bases). CDR1 SGHAT and CDR2 FQNNGV come from the germline V gene. V was pared by 1 base and J by 2 bases, with 6 bases between. This CDR3 has 14 residues. Written as DNA, the CDR3 is TGTGCCAGCAGCTTAGCGGGGGGCAATCAGCCCCAGCATTTT. Its translation is CASSLAGGNQPQHF.

This sequence joins TRBV2 and TRBJ2-7, with D possibly TRBD1 on 5 matching bases. V was cut by 4 bases and J by 0 bases, with 13 bases left in between. The length of the CDR3 is 15 residues. Germline V gene sequence: CDR1 SNHLY, CDR2 FYNNEI. The CDR3 DNA follows: TGTGCCAGCAGTGTAAAGCAGGGTACCTCCTACGAGCAGTACTTC. This codes for CASSVKQGTSYEQYF.

The J gene is TRBJ2-7, the V gene TRBV18; D is unclear. The CDR3 loop spans 13 amino acids. Per germline, CDR1 KGHSH and CDR2 LQKENI. V was cut by 1 base and J by 3 bases, with 7 bases left in between. The CDR3 nucleotides are TGTGCCAGCTCACCACGCGACATCTACGAGCAGTACTTC. It codes for CASSPRDIYEQYF.

The sample holds one count of this clone. The chain combines TRBV2 with TRBJ1-2; perhaps TRBD1 as D (5 bases). V dropped 4 bases and J dropped 8 bases, with 11 bases sitting between them. This CDR3 is built from 12 residues. Germline values: CDR1 SNHLY, CDR2 FYNNEI. The CDR3 spells CASSAGTGGYTF. In DNA, the CDR3 is TGTGCCAGCAGTGCGGGGACGGGGGGCTACACCTTC.

CDR3 sequence: CASSLGSRPNSPLHF. DNA of the CDR3: TGTGCCAGCAGTCTCGGGTCCCGACCCAATTCACCCCTCCACTTT. The rearrangement joins TRBV6-5 to TRBJ1-6; no clear D gene. Germline V CDR1 and CDR2: MNHEY, SVGAGI. Between the trimmed V and J ends, which lost 5 bases and 7 bases, there was a span of 15 bases. This CDR3 contains 15 residues.

This rearrangement joins TRBV29-1 to TRBJ2-4; D perhaps matches TRBD1 (6 bases). Looked up from germline, CDR1 is SQVTM and CDR2 is ANQGSEA. The ends were cut back, 6 bases at V and 1 base at J, with 13 bases in the middle. The CDR3 has 14 residues. In nucleotides, the CDR3 is TGCAGCGTCTTACAGGGTAGGGCCAAAAACATTCAGTACTTC. Translated: CSVLQGRAKNIQYF.

The chain links TRBV29-1 to TRBJ1-1; tentative D call: TRBD1 (6 bases). Germline CDR1 reads SQVTM; CDR2 reads ANQGSEA. V was cut by 3 bases and J by 4 bases, with 15 bases left in between. CDR3 size: 14 residues. Written as DNA, the CDR3 is TGCAGCGTTGAGAAAGGGGGTTGGGGCACTGAAGCTTTCTTT. It codes for CSVEKGGWGTEAFF.

This clone has a handful of counts. The chain has TRBV2 and TRBJ1-6; D is possibly TRBD1 (6 bases). The CDR3 covers 15 residues. Deletions cut 5 bases from V and 0 bases from J, with 8 bases between. Germline CDR1 and CDR2: SNHLY and FYNNEI. CDR3 residues: CASSSDSSYNSPLHF. The CDR3, as DNA: TGTGCCAGCAGTTCGGACAGCTCCTATAATTCACCCCTCCACTTT. Full variable domain (remainder filled in from reference TRBV2 and TRBJ1-6): EPEVTQTPSHQVTQMGQEVILRCVPISNHLYFYWYRQILGQKVEFLVSFYNNEISEKSEIFDDQFSVERPDGSNFTLKIRSTKLEDSAMYFCASSSDSSYNSPLHFGNGTRLTVT.

This sequence joins TRBV5-4 and TRBJ2-3; D is ambiguous. V was cut by 0 bases and J by 4 bases, with 3 bases left in between. Germline assignment: CDR1 SGHNT and CDR2 YYREEE (reference sequence). The CDR3 consists of 12 residues. The CDR3 coding sequence is TGTGCCAGCAGCTTGGTTCCAGATACGCAGTATTTT. Residues: CASSLVPDTQYF.

This chain uses TRBV30 with TRBJ2-1; 10 bases align to TRBD2. Looked up from germline, CDR1 is GTSNPN and CDR2 is SVGIG (reference sequence). The CDR3 loop spans 9 amino acids. V was pared by 7 bases and J by 14 bases, with 2 bases of the junction left unmatched. The CDR3 DNA reads TGTGCCTCCGGGACTAGCGAGTTCTTC. This translates into CASGTSEFF.